This passage covers 10 T cell receptor beta chains from one sample sequenced in a study of cytomegalovirus exposure and HLA in healthy donors. 60 Vbeta and 13 Jbeta primers were used in PCR. Using immunoSEQ multiplex PCR, the repertoire was profiled, and TCRdb retains in-frame clones only, with some absent. Of some 150,000 clones in the sample, approximately 88% were seen once. What was sequenced was PBMCs. Receptors originate from a woman in her thirties in good health and CMV-seronegative.

The rearrangement joins TRBV9 to TRBJ2-1; 12 bases fit TRBD2. CDR1 is SGDLS, CDR2 YYNGEE, per germline. The junction had 2 bases not matched to a gene; V was cut back by 4 bases and J by 3 bases. The CDR3 is made up of 15 amino acids. CDR3 DNA sequence: TGTGCCAGCAGCTCGACTAGCGGGAGCTACAATGAGCAGTTCTTC. This translates into CASSSTSGSYNEQFF. The entire variable domain, with the rest obtained from reference TRBV9 and TRBJ2-1, is as follows: DSGVTQTPKHLITATGQRVTLRCSPRSGDLSVYWYQQSLDQGLQFLIQYYNGEERAKGNILERFSAQQFPDLHSELNLSSLELGDSALYFCASSSTSGSYNEQFFGPGTRLTVL.

V usage is TRBV7-2 and J usage is TRBJ1-3, with D unresolved. This CDR3 has 16 residues. CDR1 and CDR2 (germline): SGHTA, FQGNSA. V gave up 5 bases and J gave up 4 bases, with 18 bases separating them. CDR3 DNA sequence: TGTGCCAGCAGCCCCCCCGGACTCATCGGGGGAAACACCATATATTTT. It translates to CASSPPGLIGGNTIYF.

The genes are TRBV6-1 and TRBJ2-7, with D maybe TRBD1 (6 bases). The germline V gene has CDR1 MNHNS and CDR2 SASEGT. The CDR3 loop spans 16 amino acids. V was cut by 0 bases and J by 5 bases, with 17 bases left in between. Here the CDR3 reads CASSEAKLVKGDEQYF. The CDR3 region has the DNA TGTGCCAGCAGTGAAGCGAAATTGGTGAAGGGGGACGAGCAGTACTTC.

The V call is TRBV7-2, the J call TRBJ1-3; D not certain. CDR3 size: 15 residues. Germline V gives CDR1 SGHTA, CDR2 FQGNSA. Trimming took 1 base from V and 1 from J, leaving 8 bases between them. In DNA form, the CDR3 reads TGTGCCAGCAGCTTAGTTCGTGCGTCTGGAAACACCATATATTTT. It specifies CASSLVRASGNTIYF.

The gene calls are TRBV18 and TRBJ1-1; D perhaps matches TRBD1 (5 bases). The CDR3 has 12 residues. V lost 6 bases to trimming and J lost 4 bases, with 9 bases between them. The germline V gene has CDR1 KGHSH and CDR2 LQKENI. This CDR3 reads CASSGGPTEAFF. CDR3 coding DNA: TGTGCCAGCTCGGGGGGTCCCACTGAAGCTTTCTTT.

The V gene is TRBV19, the J gene TRBJ2-7, with TRBD1 identical over 10 bases. Germline CDR1 and CDR2: LNHDA and SQIVND (reference sequence). V gave up 5 bases and J gave up 4 bases; unmatched junction bases: 11. CDR3 length equals 16 residues. The CDR3 region has the DNA TGTGCCAGTAGTGTAAGGGACAGGGGAGCCCTTTACGAGCAGTACTTC. Translated: CASSVRDRGALYEQYF.

This rearrangement joins TRBV5-1 to TRBJ1-3; TRBD1 matches 8 bases. This CDR3 is built from 15 residues. The trim removed 4 bases at V and 4 bases at J, leaving 7 bases unmatched. The germline gives CDR1 SGHRS, CDR2 YFSETQ. In DNA, the CDR3 is TGCGCCAGCAGCCGTGACAGGGGAATAGGAAACACCATATATTTT. Protein sequence: CASSRDRGIGNTIYF. The full variable domain, with the rest looked up from reference TRBV5-1 and TRBJ1-3, is KAGVTQTPRYLIKTRGQQVTLSCSPISGHRSVSWYQQTPGQGLQFLFEYFSETQRNKGNFPGRFSGRQFSNSRSEMNVSTLELGDSALYLCASSRDRGIGNTIYFGEGSWLTVV.

The CDR3 here is CASSLAGGGNEQFF. In nucleotides, the CDR3 is TGTGCCAGCAGCTTAGCGGGAGGGGGTAATGAGCAGTTCTTC. The chain uses TRBV7-9 and TRBJ2-1, with D perhaps matching TRBD2 (7 bases). This CDR3 contains 14 residues. Trimming pared 0 bases from V and 7 bases from J, leaving 10 bases between. The germline CDR1 and CDR2 sequences are SEHNR and FQNEAQ (reference sequence).

In this sample, this clone turned up once. This sequence joins TRBV19 and TRBJ2-6, with a possible D match to TRBD1 (5 bases). Germline lookup yields CDR1 LNHDA and CDR2 SQIVND (reference sequence). V was shortened by 4 bases and J by 0 bases, with 7 bases between the two germline ends. This CDR3 is built from 15 residues. CDR3 protein: CASSRQSSGANVLTF. The DNA for the CDR3 is TGTGCCAGTAGTAGACAGAGCTCTGGGGCCAACGTCCTGACTTTC.

The J gene is TRBJ2-3, the V gene TRBV4-3; possible D gene TRBD1, 6 bases. The germline gives CDR1 LGHNA, CDR2 YSLEER. V lost 1 base and J 2 bases, leaving 16 bases between the germline ends. The length of the CDR3 is 17 residues. The CDR3 loop is CASSQGIRDTHTDTQYF. The CDR3 coding sequence is TGCGCCAGCAGCCAAGGGATCCGGGACACTCACACAGATACGCAGTATTTT.